This is a list of T cell receptor beta chains from one sample in a study of blood T cell repertoires in COVID-19. Using immunoSEQ multiplex PCR, the repertoire was profiled, and TCRdb retains in-frame clones only, with some absent. The sample carries 200,000 to 250,000 clones, about nine tenths recorded once. Sequences were obtained from peripheral blood. These receptors originate from a man aged 60-69 years who had recovered from COVID-19. Both conserved end residues are trimmed from each CDR3. Each record gives: clone size, D gene, V gene, CDR3 protein. D genes are given only for firm matches. Some rows mark clone size as missing; the rest say once, few, many or name a class of expanded clone.

abundance: once; d_gene: TRBD1; v_gene: TRBV9; CDR3aa: ASSRGPNYGYT
abundance: NA; d_gene: TRBD1; v_gene: TRBV5-8; CDR3aa: ASSLTGGPQEQY
abundance: NA; d_gene: NA; v_gene: TRBV28; CDR3aa: ASNQGYEQY
abundance: once; d_gene: NA; v_gene: TRBV19; CDR3aa: ASSTTGANTGELF
abundance: NA; d_gene: TRBD2; v_gene: TRBV7-2; CDR3aa: ATEAGGYNEQF
abundance: NA; d_gene: TRBD2; v_gene: TRBV28; CDR3aa: ASSFMQGRTSGPAGDTQY
abundance: NA; d_gene: NA; v_gene: TRBV3-1/TRBV3-2; CDR3aa: ASSLRQENYGYT
abundance: NA; d_gene: TRBD2; v_gene: TRBV5-8; CDR3aa: ASSLRASGSYEQY
abundance: NA; d_gene: NA; v_gene: TRBV5-1; CDR3aa: ASSLAIGDTQY
abundance: NA; d_gene: NA; v_gene: TRBV11-3; CDR3aa: ASSLASTDTQY
abundance: NA; d_gene: NA; v_gene: TRBV7-9; CDR3aa: ASSLAGARYEQY
abundance: NA; d_gene: NA; v_gene: TRBV27; CDR3aa: ASSPSGGGINQPQH
abundance: NA; d_gene: TRBD1; v_gene: TRBV7-3; CDR3aa: ASSPTGDGANVLT
abundance: once; d_gene: TRBD2; v_gene: TRBV5-1; CDR3aa: ASSLRASGGDRVCEQY
abundance: NA; d_gene: TRBD1; v_gene: TRBV5-1; CDR3aa: ASSLGTGRNTEAF
abundance: NA; d_gene: NA; v_gene: TRBV25-1; CDR3aa: ASSPRGGQETQY
abundance: NA; d_gene: NA; v_gene: TRBV19; CDR3aa: ASSIEARPQH
abundance: NA; d_gene: TRBD1; v_gene: TRBV7-3; CDR3aa: ASSFHGQGAETQY
abundance: NA; d_gene: TRBD1; v_gene: TRBV6-1; CDR3aa: ASSDIQGNQPQH
abundance: NA; d_gene: TRBD2; v_gene: TRBV5-5; CDR3aa: ASSMTSGSFVEQF
abundance: NA; d_gene: NA; v_gene: TRBV19; CDR3aa: ASSIIQGEKLF
abundance: NA; d_gene: NA; v_gene: TRBV27; CDR3aa: ASSFGGSYSTDTQY
abundance: NA; d_gene: NA; v_gene: TRBV24-1; CDR3aa: ATSLGLAGVDTQY
abundance: NA; d_gene: NA; v_gene: TRBV5-8; CDR3aa: ASSFGLSTPGEQF
abundance: few; d_gene: TRBD1; v_gene: TRBV3-1/TRBV3-2; CDR3aa: ASSQHRTGPAGETQY
abundance: few; d_gene: NA; v_gene: TRBV7-9; CDR3aa: ASSLGTSLYSGNTIY
abundance: NA; d_gene: NA; v_gene: TRBV11-3; CDR3aa: GLGGVLNTEAF
abundance: NA; d_gene: NA; v_gene: TRBV11-2; CDR3aa: ASNPGGKHNEQF
abundance: NA; d_gene: NA; v_gene: TRBV19; CDR3aa: ASSTDLASPTTGETQY
abundance: NA; d_gene: NA; v_gene: TRBV6-5; CDR3aa: ASSYPDSPYEQY
abundance: NA; d_gene: NA; v_gene: TRBV21-1; CDR3aa: ASSKAGGGQFDTIY
abundance: NA; d_gene: TRBD1; v_gene: TRBV9; CDR3aa: ASSGGQGAKEKLF
abundance: NA; d_gene: TRBD2; v_gene: TRBV3-1/TRBV3-2; CDR3aa: ASRGSTSGAYNEQF
abundance: NA; d_gene: NA; v_gene: TRBV5-8; CDR3aa: ASSFIRGYEQY
abundance: NA; d_gene: NA; v_gene: TRBV2; CDR3aa: ASTPNSNQPQH
abundance: NA; d_gene: TRBD1; v_gene: TRBV10-3; CDR3aa: AISEFNPQGATTEAF
abundance: few; d_gene: NA; v_gene: TRBV9; CDR3aa: ASSFTGAGEGGYT
abundance: NA; d_gene: TRBD2; v_gene: TRBV5-1; CDR3aa: ASSLGTSGSSEQF
abundance: NA; d_gene: NA; v_gene: TRBV18; CDR3aa: ASSPPFQGSTDTQY
abundance: NA; d_gene: NA; v_gene: TRBV5-6; CDR3aa: ASTQKARESRGEQY
abundance: NA; d_gene: NA; v_gene: TRBV6-5; CDR3aa: ASSPVEETQY
abundance: NA; d_gene: NA; v_gene: TRBV2; CDR3aa: ASSDHRDYGYT
abundance: few; d_gene: TRBD1; v_gene: TRBV15; CDR3aa: ATSNRGRDTQY
abundance: NA; d_gene: TRBD2; v_gene: TRBV7-3; CDR3aa: ASSLDGTTPSYEQY
abundance: NA; d_gene: NA; v_gene: TRBV6-5; CDR3aa: ASNIGGREGYT
abundance: NA; d_gene: TRBD1; v_gene: TRBV4-3; CDR3aa: ASSQDRPRGTGGNYGYT
abundance: NA; d_gene: TRBD1; v_gene: TRBV24-1; CDR3aa: ATSEGQGGRNEQF
abundance: NA; d_gene: TRBD2; v_gene: TRBV6-4; CDR3aa: ASSASQRGAYNEQF
abundance: NA; d_gene: TRBD2; v_gene: TRBV27; CDR3aa: ASSFLGLANTDTQY
abundance: few; d_gene: NA; v_gene: TRBV18; CDR3aa: ASSPPSQETQY
abundance: NA; d_gene: NA; v_gene: TRBV28; CDR3aa: ASRWLDGYT
abundance: NA; d_gene: NA; v_gene: TRBV11-2; CDR3aa: ASRIPSSGNTIY